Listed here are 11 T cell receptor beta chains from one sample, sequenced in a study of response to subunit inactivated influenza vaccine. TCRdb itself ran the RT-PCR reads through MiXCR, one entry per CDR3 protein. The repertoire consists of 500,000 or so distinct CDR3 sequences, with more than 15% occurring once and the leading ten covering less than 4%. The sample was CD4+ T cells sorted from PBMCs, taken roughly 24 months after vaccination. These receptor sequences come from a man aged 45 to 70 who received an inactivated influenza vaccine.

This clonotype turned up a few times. Here the CDR3 reads CAWRGRDKGYEQYF. CDR3 in DNA: TGTGCCTGGAGAGGCCGGGACAAAGGCTACGAGCAGTACTTC. The rearrangement links TRBV30 to TRBJ2-7; D possibly corresponds to TRBD1 (6 bases). The length of the CDR3 is 14 residues. V lost 3 bases, J lost 3 bases, and 15 bases lay in between. Germline V gene data show CDR1 as GTSNPN and CDR2 as SVGIG (reference sequence).

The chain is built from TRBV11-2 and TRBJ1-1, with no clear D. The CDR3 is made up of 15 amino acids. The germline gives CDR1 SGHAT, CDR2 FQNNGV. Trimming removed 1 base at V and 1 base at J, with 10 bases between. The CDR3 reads CASSLGGATNTEAFF. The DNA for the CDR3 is TGTGCCAGCAGCTTAGGGGGAGCGACGAACACTGAAGCTTTCTTT.

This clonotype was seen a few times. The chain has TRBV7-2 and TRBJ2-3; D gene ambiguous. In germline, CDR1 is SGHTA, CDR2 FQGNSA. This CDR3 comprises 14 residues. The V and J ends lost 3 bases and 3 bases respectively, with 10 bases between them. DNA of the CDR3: TGTGCCAGCAGCTTTATGGGGTTAACAGATACGCAGTATTTT. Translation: CASSFMGLTDTQYF.

This CDR3 is CAISERDREETQYF. CDR3 DNA sequence: TGTGCCATCAGTGAGCGGGACAGGGAAGAGACCCAGTACTTC. The V gene is TRBV10-3, the J gene TRBJ2-5; 9 nucleotides line up with TRBD1. The germline gives CDR1 ENHRY, CDR2 SYGVKD. This CDR3 spans 14 amino acids. V lost 2 bases, J lost 3 bases, and 1 base stayed unmatched.

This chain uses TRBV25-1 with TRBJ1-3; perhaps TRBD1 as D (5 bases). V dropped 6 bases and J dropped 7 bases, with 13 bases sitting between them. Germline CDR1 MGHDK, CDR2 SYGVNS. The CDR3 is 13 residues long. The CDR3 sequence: CASSPGGGNTIYF. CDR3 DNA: TGTGCCAGCAGCCCGGGGGGGGGGAACACCATATATTTT.

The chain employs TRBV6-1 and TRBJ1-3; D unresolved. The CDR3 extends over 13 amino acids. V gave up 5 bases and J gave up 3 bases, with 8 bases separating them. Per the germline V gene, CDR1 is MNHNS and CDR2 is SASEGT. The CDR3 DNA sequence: TGTGCCAGCAGTATTTCATATGGAAACACCATATATTTT. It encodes CASSISYGNTIYF.

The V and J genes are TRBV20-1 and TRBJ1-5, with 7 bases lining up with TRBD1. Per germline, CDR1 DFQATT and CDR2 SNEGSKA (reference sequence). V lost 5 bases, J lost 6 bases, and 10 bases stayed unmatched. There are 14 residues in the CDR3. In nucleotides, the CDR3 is TGCAGTGCTTCGGGACAGCTGTACGGTCAGCCCCAGCATTTT. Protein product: CSASGQLYGQPQHF.

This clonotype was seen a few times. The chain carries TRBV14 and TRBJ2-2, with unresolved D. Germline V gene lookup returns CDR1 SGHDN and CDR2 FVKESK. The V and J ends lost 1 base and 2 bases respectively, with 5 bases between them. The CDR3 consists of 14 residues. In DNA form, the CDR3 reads TGTGCCAGCAGCCAAGTAAAAAACACCGGGGAGCTGTTTTTT. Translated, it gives CASSQVKNTGELFF.

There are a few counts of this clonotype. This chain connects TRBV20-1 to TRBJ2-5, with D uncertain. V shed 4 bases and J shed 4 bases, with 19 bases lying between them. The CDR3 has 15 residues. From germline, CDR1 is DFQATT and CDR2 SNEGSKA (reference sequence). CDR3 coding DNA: TGCAGTGCTAATGCCTTAGGGTCTTGGGGAGAGACCCAGTACTTC. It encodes CSANALGSWGETQYF.

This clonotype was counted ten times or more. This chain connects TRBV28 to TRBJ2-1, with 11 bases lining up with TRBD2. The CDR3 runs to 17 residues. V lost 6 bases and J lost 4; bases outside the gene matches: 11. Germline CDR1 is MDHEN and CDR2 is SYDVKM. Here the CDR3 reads CASRPRTLAGGYNEQFF. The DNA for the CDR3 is TGTGCCAGCAGACCCCGAACGTTAGCGGGAGGGTACAATGAGCAGTTCTTC.

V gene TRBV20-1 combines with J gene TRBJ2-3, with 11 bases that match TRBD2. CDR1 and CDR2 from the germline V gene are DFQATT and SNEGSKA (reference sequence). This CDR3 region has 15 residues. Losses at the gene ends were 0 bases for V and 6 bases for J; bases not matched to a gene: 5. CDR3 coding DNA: TGCAGTGCTAGAGATAGCGGGAGGGCCACCGATACGCAGTATTTT. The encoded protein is CSARDSGRATDTQYF.